This passage covers 21 T cell receptor beta chains from one sample sequenced in a study of T cell clonotyping in hematopoietic cell transplantation. Assay used: immunoSEQ multiplex PCR; TCRdb lists only in-frame clones, some missing. This table has tens of thousands of clones, around 70% appearing once. The time point was: recipient sample about 28 days before transplant, after cytoreduction. The sample consisted of peripheral blood mononuclear cells, taken before stem cell transplant. The receptors were sampled from a man aged 50 to 59 with myelodysplastic syndrome. Some clones in this sample may be carry-over from other donors' samples.

The chain employs TRBV28 and TRBJ1-5; TRBD1 might be the D (5 bases). The CDR3 has 14 residues. Trimming pared 4 bases from V and 9 bases from J, leaving 16 bases between. Germline V lookup: CDR1 MDHEN, CDR2 SYDVKM. The CDR3 here is CASSSGGDWGPQHF. The CDR3 DNA follows: TGTGCCAGCAGTTCCGGGGGGGACTGGGGGCCCCAGCATTTT.

This clone came up a few times. V is TRBV28 and J is TRBJ1-2; 10 positions agree with TRBD1. Trimming cost V 6 bases and J 5 bases; bases outside gene matches: 9. CDR3 size: 15 residues. Germline CDR1 MDHEN, CDR2 SYDVKM. Here the CDR3 reads CASSQPTGGGYGYTF. DNA for the CDR3: TGTGCCAGCAGCCAACCGACAGGGGGCGGATATGGCTACACCTTC.

The chain has TRBV6-5 and TRBJ2-7; 7 nucleotides match TRBD2. V trimming: 0 bases; J trimming: 0 bases; junction bases outside the gene matches: 5. The CDR3 spans 16 residues. Germline values: CDR1 MNHEY, CDR2 SVGAGI. CDR3 sequence (DNA): TGTGCCAGCAGTTACTCGGGAGCGGGGTACTCCTACGAGCAGTACTTC. Its translation: CASSYSGAGYSYEQYF.

The gene calls are TRBV9 and TRBJ1-5; 9 bases map to TRBD1. CDR1 is SGDLS, CDR2 YYNGEE, per germline. CDR3 length equals 14 residues. The ends lost 3 bases at V and 5 bases at J; junction bases unmatched: 3. CDR3 nucleotides: TGTGCCAGCAGCGCCGACAGGGGGGATCAGCCCCAGCATTTT. Its protein product is CASSADRGDQPQHF.

The chain carries TRBV27 and TRBJ2-3; D remains unclear. V was clipped by 5 bases and J by 2 bases, with 8 bases between them. Germline V gene sequence: CDR1 MNHEY, CDR2 SMNVEV (reference sequence). The CDR3 runs to 13 residues. The CDR3: CASSHRNTDTQYF. Here the CDR3 DNA reads TGTGCCAGCAGTCACAGAAACACAGATACGCAGTATTTT.

This sequence joins TRBV5-1 and TRBJ2-2, with TRBD2 identical over 7 bases. CDR3 size: 15 residues. V shed 0 bases and J 2 bases; nucleotides not matched to a gene: 1. Germline V CDR1 and CDR2: SGHRS, YFSETQ. The CDR3 DNA sequence: TGCGCCAGCAGCTTGGGCGGGGGAAACACCGGGGAGCTGTTTTTT. Translating gives CASSLGGGNTGELFF.

The chain uses TRBV2 and TRBJ1-5; the D is unclear. The V gene's germline CDR1 is SNHLY and CDR2 FYNNEI. This CDR3 is built from 13 residues. The ends were cut back, 4 bases at V and 7 bases at J, with 11 bases in the middle. The CDR3, as DNA: TGTGCCAGCAGTGGGGAGACTCGCCAGCCCCAGCATTTT. Protein: CASSGETRQPQHF.

V gene TRBV4-2 combines with J gene TRBJ1-1; D gene unclear. The CDR3 loop spans 15 amino acids. In germline, CDR1 is LGHNA, CDR2 YNFKEQ. V lost 5 bases, J lost 2 bases, and 15 bases lay in between. In DNA, the CDR3 is TGTGCCAGCAGCTCCGAGGTTTCCCCCAACACTGAAGCTTTCTTT. It specifies CASSSEVSPNTEAFF.

The chain is built from TRBV10-3 and TRBJ1-6; tentative D call: TRBD1 (5 bases). The germline gives CDR1 ENHRY, CDR2 SYGVKD. This CDR3 comprises 14 residues. The CDR3 DNA sequence: TGTGCTGCGGGCGTTGGGGGGTCCGACCGGACCCTCCACTTT. Residues: CAAGVGGSDRTLHF.

The rearrangement joins TRBV29-1 to TRBJ2-5, with no clear D. V lost 3 bases and J 0 bases, leaving 11 bases between the germline ends. Germline V gene sequence: CDR1 SQVTM, CDR2 ANQGSEA. This CDR3 region has 14 residues. The CDR3 reads CSVDPGRYQETQYF. CDR3 DNA: TGCAGCGTTGATCCGGGCCGGTACCAAGAGACCCAGTACTTC.

The chain is built from TRBV9 and TRBJ2-5, with 7 bases lining up with TRBD1. The CDR3 length is 14 residues. J gave up 4 bases and V 2 bases, and 5 bases lay outside the gene matches. Germline CDR1 SGDLS, CDR2 YYNGEE. The chain's CDR3 is CASSVVPGGETQYF. In DNA form, the CDR3 reads TGTGCCAGCAGCGTGGTTCCAGGGGGAGAGACCCAGTACTTC.

This clone came up a few times. V gene TRBV5-8 combines with J gene TRBJ1-5; 9 bases match TRBD1. The CDR3 is 16 residues long. Germline V gene sequence: CDR1 SGHTS, CDR2 YDEGEE. V trimming: 4 bases; J trimming: 3 bases; junction bases outside the gene matches: 8. Here the CDR3 reads CASSDSGQGDNQPQHF. Written as DNA, the CDR3 is TGTGCCAGCAGCGATTCGGGACAGGGTGACAATCAGCCCCAGCATTTT.

This clone was seen a single time. CDR3 sequence (DNA): TGCAGCGTCCAACTCAGCGAATATCAGCCCCAGCATTTT. This translates into CSVQLSEYQPQHF. The gene calls are TRBV29-1 and TRBJ1-5; D unclear. From germline, CDR1 is SQVTM and CDR2 ANQGSEA. CDR3 length: 13 amino acids. Trimming pared 6 bases from V and 5 bases from J, leaving 14 bases between.

The CDR3 bases are TGTGCCAGCAGCTTAGGCCCCATCGCCTACGAGCAGTACTTC. Protein: CASSLGPIAYEQYF. The rearrangement links TRBV11-2 to TRBJ2-7, with D unresolved. Germline CDR1 and CDR2: SGHAT and FQNNGV. CDR3 size: 14 residues. V shed 1 base and J shed 2 bases, with 9 bases lying between them.

The rearrangement uses TRBV19 and TRBJ1-1; D not certain. The CDR3 extends over 15 amino acids. With 7 bases removed from V and 1 base from J, the gap between germline ends came to 16 bases. Germline V gene lookup returns CDR1 LNHDA and CDR2 SQIVND (reference sequence). The CDR3 reads CASTIGLGGNTEAFF. The CDR3 DNA is TGTGCCAGTACCATCGGGCTTGGCGGGAACACTGAAGCTTTCTTT.

This chain links TRBV6-1 with TRBJ2-2; D remains unclear. V was cut by 8 bases and J by 9 bases, with 7 bases left in between. The CDR3 loop spans 10 amino acids. CDR1 and CDR2 (germline): MNHNS, SASEGT. CDR3 sequence: CASGVWELFF. DNA for the CDR3: TGTGCCAGCGGAGTTTGGGAGCTGTTTTTT.

V and J are TRBV29-1 and TRBJ1-1; 9 bases agree with TRBD1. The CDR3 loop spans 11 amino acids. CDR1 and CDR2 from the germline V gene are SQVTM and ANQGSEA. CDR3 protein: CSGDREPQAFF. The CDR3 DNA follows: TGCAGTGGGGACAGGGAACCCCAAGCTTTCTTT.

The rearrangement links TRBV2 to TRBJ2-7; 8 nucleotides line up with TRBD1. The trim removed 3 bases at V and 4 bases at J, leaving 5 bases unmatched. Germline V lookup: CDR1 SNHLY, CDR2 FYNNEI. The CDR3 runs to 14 residues. CDR3 nucleotides: TGTGCCAGCAGTGACGGACAGGGAGTTTACGAGCAGTACTTC. Protein sequence: CASSDGQGVYEQYF.

This clone was detected a few times. The J gene is TRBJ2-7, the V gene TRBV11-2; possibly TRBD2 for D (5 bases). V lost 3 bases, J lost 2 bases, and 14 bases lay in between. CDR1 and CDR2 (germline): SGHAT, FQNNGV. This CDR3 contains 15 residues. The DNA for the CDR3 is TGTGCCAGCAGCTTTCTAGGGAGCCGAACCTACGAGCAGTACTTC. This codes for CASSFLGSRTYEQYF.

This clone was seen just once. The rearrangement links TRBV28 to TRBJ2-7; D assignment may be TRBD1 or TRBD2 (5 bases each). V lost 3 bases, J lost 4 bases, and 10 bases lay in between. Germline assignment: CDR1 MDHEN and CDR2 SYDVKM. This CDR3 has 13 residues. The CDR3 DNA reads as TGTGCCAGCAGTTTCGAGGGGTATTACGAGCAGTACTTC. Amino acid sequence: CASSFEGYYEQYF. The full variable domain, with the rest looked up from reference TRBV28 and TRBJ2-7, is DVKVTQSSRYLVKRTGEKVFLECVQDMDHENMFWYRQDPGLGLRLIYFSYDVKMKEKGDIPEGYSVSREKKERFSLILESASTNQTSMYLCASSFEGYYEQYFGPGTRLTVT.

This clone has just a few counts. The chain couples TRBV2 to TRBJ1-2; the D is unclear. The ends were cut back, 10 bases at V and 1 base at J, with 7 bases in the middle. Germline V gives CDR1 SNHLY, CDR2 FYNNEI. The CDR3 has 11 amino acids. The CDR3 DNA is TGTGCCAACACCCTTAACTATGGCTACACCTTC. Residues: CANTLNYGYTF.